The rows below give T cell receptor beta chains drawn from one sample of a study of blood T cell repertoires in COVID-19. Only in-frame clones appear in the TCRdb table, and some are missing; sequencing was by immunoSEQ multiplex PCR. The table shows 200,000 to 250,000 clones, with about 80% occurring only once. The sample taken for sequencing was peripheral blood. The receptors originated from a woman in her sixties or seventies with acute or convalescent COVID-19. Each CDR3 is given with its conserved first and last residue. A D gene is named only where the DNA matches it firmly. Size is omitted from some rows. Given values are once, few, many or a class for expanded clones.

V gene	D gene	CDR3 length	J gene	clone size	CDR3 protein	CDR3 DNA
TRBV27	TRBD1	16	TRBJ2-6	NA	CASSSTGAPGANVLTF	TGTGCCAGCAGTTCGACAGGGGCTCCTGGGGCCAACGTCCTGACTTTC
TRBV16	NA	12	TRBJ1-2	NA	CASSQRQERYTF	TGTGCCAGCAGCCAACGGCAGGAACGCTACACCTTC
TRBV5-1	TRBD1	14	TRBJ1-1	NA	CASTPGQGYTEAFF	TGCGCCAGCACCCCAGGACAGGGATACACTGAAGCTTTCTTT
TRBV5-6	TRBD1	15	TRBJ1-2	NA	CASSQTIQGVYGYTF	TGTGCCAGCAGTCAAACAATACAGGGGGTCTATGGCTACACCTTC
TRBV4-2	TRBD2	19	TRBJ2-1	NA	CASSQDASGGANSYNEQFF	TGTGCCAGCAGCCAAGATGCTAGCGGGGGTGCGAATTCCTACAATGAGCAGTTCTTC
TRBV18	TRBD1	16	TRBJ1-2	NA	CASSTLPGQGADGYTF	TGTGCCAGCTCAACACTACCGGGACAGGGGGCGGATGGCTACACCTTC
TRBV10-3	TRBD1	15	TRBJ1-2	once	CAISERTGANYGYTF	TGTGCCATCAGTGAGCGGACAGGGGCAAACTATGGCTACACCTTC
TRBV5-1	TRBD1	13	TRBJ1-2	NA	CATTDRGRNGYTF	TGCGCCACGACAGACAGGGGGCGAAATGGCTACACCTTC
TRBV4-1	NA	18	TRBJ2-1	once	CASSQALRRGASYNEQFF	TGCGCCAGCAGCCAAGCTCTTCGACGGGGGGCGTCCTACAATGAGCAGTTCTTC
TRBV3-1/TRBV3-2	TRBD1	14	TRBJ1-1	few	CASSPGGLNTEAFF	TGTGCCAGCAGCCCAGGGGGATTGAACACTGAAGCTTTCTTT
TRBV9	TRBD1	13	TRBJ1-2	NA	CASSAPGGGGYTF	TGTGCCAGCAGCGCACCAGGGGGCGGTGGCTACACCTTC
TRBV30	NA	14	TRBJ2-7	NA	CAFQRDRTSYEQYF	TGTGCCTTTCAGCGGGACAGGACCTCCTACGAGCAGTACTTC
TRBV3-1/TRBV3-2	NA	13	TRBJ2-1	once	CASSQDPTNEQFF	TGTGCCAGCAGCCAAGATCCTACCAATGAGCAGTTCTTC
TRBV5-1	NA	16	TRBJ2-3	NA	CASSLRGGDLTDTQYF	TGCGCCAGCAGCTTGAGGGGGGGCGACCTCACAGATACGCAGTATTTT
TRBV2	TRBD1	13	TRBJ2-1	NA	CASGTGRHNEQFF	TGTGCCAGCGGGACAGGGAGACACAATGAGCAGTTCTTC
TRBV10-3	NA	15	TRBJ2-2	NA	CAISEIAAHTGELFF	TGTGCCATCAGTGAGATAGCCGCGCACACCGGGGAGCTGTTTTTT
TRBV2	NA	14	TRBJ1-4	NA	CASSVRRWNEKLFF	TGTGCCAGCAGTGTGAGGAGATGGAATGAAAAACTGTTTTTT
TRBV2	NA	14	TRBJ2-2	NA	CASTNFGGTGELFF	TGTGCCAGCACGAACTTTGGAGGGACCGGGGAGCTGTTTTTT
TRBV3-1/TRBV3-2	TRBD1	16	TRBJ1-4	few	CASSHAGQSPGGKLFF	TGTGCCAGCAGCCACGCGGGACAGTCCCCTGGGGGAAAACTGTTTTTT
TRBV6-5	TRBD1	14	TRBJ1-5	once	CASSAGTGKRTQHF	TGTGCCAGCAGCGCCGGGACAGGTAAAAGGACCCAGCATTTT
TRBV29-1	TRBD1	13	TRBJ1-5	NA	CSVSTGVNQPQHF	TGCAGCGTGTCGACAGGGGTTAATCAGCCCCAGCATTTT
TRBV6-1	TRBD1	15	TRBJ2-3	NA	CASSELGQSTDTQYF	TGTGCCAGCAGTGAATTGGGACAGTCCACAGATACGCAGTATTTT
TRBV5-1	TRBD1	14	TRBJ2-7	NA	CASKRTGGFHEQYF	TGCGCCAGCAAAAGGACAGGCGGCTTCCACGAGCAGTACTTC
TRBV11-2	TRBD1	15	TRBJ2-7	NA	CASSSTGTGDYEQYF	TGTGCCAGCAGCTCCACCGGGACAGGGGACTACGAGCAGTACTTC
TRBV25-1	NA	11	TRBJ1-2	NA	CASSQGYGYTF	TGTGCCAGCAGTCAGGGTTATGGCTACACCTTC
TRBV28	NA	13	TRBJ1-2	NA	CASSFNREGGYTF	TGTGCCAGCAGTTTCAACAGGGAAGGTGGCTACACCTTC
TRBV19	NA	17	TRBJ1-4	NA	CASRRSLIGATNEKLFF	TGTGCCAGTAGACGGAGCCTAATTGGCGCAACTAATGAAAAACTGTTTTTT
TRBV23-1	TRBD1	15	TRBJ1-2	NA	CASSPNRGFRYGYTF	TGCGCCAGCAGTCCTAACAGGGGGTTCAGGTATGGCTACACCTTC
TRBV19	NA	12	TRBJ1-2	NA	CASSILPGSATF	TGTGCCAGTAGTATCTTGCCCGGGTCCGCCACCTTC
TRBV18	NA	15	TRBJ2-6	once	CASSPPGAGANVLTF	TGTGCCAGCTCACCACCAGGGGCTGGGGCCAACGTCCTGACTTTC
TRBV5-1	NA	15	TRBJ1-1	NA	CASSSLRVGLSEAFF	TGCGCCAGCAGCTCCCTCAGGGTAGGGTTGTCTGAAGCTTTCTTT
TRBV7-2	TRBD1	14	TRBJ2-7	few	CASSAGTGPHEQYF	TGTGCCAGCAGCGCCGGGACAGGGCCCCACGAGCAGTACTTC
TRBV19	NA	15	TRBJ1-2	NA	CASSQNAGSSYGYTF	TGTGCCAGTAGTCAAAACGCCGGGAGCTCATATGGCTACACCTTC
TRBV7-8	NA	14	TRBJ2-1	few	CASSLGTVYNEQFF	TGTGCCAGCAGCTTAGGCACAGTCTACAATGAGCAGTTCTTC
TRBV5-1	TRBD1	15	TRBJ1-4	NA	CASRKRQGTNEKLFF	TGCGCCAGCAGGAAACGACAGGGAACTAATGAAAAACTGTTTTTT
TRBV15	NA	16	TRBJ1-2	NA	CATSRDVRGGGYGYTF	TGTGCCACCAGCAGAGATGTGCGGGGCGGGGGCTATGGCTACACCTTC
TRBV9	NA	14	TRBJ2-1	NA	CASSVGRHLDEQFF	TGTGCCAGCAGCGTAGGTCGCCATTTAGATGAGCAGTTCTTC
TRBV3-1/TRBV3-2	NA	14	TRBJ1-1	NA	CASSPSMVGGAAFF	TGTGCCAGCAGCCCCAGTATGGTGGGGGGGGCCGCTTTCTTT
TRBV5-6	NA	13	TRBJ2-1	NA	CASSPGAYNEQFF	TGTGCCAGCAGCCCCGGGGCCTACAATGAGCAGTTCTTC
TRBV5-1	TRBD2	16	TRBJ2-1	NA	CASSPGLAGGHNEQFF	TGCGCCAGCAGCCCCGGACTAGCGGGGGGCCACAATGAGCAGTTCTTC
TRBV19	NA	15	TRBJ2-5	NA	CASSLVGSPGETQYF	TGTGCCAGTAGTCTGGTTGGGAGCCCGGGGGAGACCCAGTACTTC
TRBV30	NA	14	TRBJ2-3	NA	CAWSSGFSTDTQYF	TGTGCCTGGAGTTCGGGTTTCAGTACGGATACGCAGTATTTT
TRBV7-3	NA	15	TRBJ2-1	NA	CASSSGQGGYNEQFF	TGTGCCAGCAGCTCTGGACAGGGAGGGTACAATGAGCAGTTCTTC
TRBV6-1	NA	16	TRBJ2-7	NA	CASSDGGAVLTYEQYF	TGTGCCAGCAGTGATGGGGGGGCAGTCCTTACCTACGAGCAGTACTTC
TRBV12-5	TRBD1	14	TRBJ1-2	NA	CASGLSGGNYGYTF	TGTGCTAGTGGTTTATCAGGGGGCAACTATGGCTACACCTTC
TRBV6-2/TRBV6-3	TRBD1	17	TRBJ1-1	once	CASSYYTGGRRNTEAFF	TGTGCCAGCAGCTATTATACAGGGGGTCGCCGGAACACTGAAGCTTTCTTT
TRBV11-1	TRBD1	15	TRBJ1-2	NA	CASSPDRDVSYGYTF	TGTGCCAGCAGCCCAGACAGGGACGTGTCCTATGGCTACACCTTC
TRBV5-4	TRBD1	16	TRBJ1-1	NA	CASSLNTRGTSTEAFF	TGTGCCAGCAGCCTGAATACCAGGGGGACGAGCACTGAAGCTTTCTTT
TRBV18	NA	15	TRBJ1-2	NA	CASSAITYVHSGYTF	TGTGCCAGCTCCGCCATCACTTATGTTCACTCTGGCTACACCTTC